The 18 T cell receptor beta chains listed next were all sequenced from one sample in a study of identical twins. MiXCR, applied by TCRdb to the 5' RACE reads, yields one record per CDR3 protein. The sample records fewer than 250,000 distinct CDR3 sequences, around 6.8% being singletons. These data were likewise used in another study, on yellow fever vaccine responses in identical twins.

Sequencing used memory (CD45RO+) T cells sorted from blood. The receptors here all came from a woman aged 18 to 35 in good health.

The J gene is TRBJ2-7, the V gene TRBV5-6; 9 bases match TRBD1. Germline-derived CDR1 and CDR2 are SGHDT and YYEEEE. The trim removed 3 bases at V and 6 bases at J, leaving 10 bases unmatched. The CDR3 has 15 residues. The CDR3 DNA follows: TGTGCCAGCAGCTGGGGGGGACAGGGCACCTGCGAGCAGTACTTC. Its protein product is CASSWGGQGTCEQYF.

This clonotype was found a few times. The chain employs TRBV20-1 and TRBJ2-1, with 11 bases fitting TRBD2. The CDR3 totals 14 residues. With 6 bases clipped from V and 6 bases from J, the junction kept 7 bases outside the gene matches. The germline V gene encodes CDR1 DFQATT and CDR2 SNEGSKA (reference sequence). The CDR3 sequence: CSAITSGGPNEQFF. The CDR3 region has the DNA TGCAGTGCCATCACTAGCGGGGGACCCAATGAGCAGTTCTTC.

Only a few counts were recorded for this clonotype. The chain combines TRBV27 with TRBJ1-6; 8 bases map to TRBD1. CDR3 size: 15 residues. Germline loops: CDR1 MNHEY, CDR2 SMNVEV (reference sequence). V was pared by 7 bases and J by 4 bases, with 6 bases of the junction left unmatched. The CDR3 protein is CASNRQGRYNSPLHF. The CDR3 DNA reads TGTGCCAGCAATAGACAGGGGCGTTATAATTCACCCCTCCACTTT.

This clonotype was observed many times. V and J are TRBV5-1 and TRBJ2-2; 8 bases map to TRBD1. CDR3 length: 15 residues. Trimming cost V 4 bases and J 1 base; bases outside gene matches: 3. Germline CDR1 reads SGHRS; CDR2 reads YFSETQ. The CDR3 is CASSRTGGNTGELFF. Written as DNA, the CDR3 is TGCGCCAGCAGCCGTACAGGGGGGAACACCGGGGAGCTGTTTTTT.

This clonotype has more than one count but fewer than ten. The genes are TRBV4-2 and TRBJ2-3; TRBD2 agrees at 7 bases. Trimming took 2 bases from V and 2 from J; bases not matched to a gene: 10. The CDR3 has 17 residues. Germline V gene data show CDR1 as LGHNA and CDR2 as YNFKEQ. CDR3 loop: CASSQIGSGALTDTQYF. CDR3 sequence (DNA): TGTGCCAGCAGCCAAATAGGGAGCGGGGCTCTCACAGATACGCAGTATTTT.

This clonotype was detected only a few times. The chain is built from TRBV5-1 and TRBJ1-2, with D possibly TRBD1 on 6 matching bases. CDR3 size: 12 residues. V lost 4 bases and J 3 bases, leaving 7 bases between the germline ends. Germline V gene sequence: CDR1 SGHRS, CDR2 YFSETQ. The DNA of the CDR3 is TGCGCCAGCAGCCGGACAGACTATGGCTACACCTTC. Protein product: CASSRTDYGYTF.

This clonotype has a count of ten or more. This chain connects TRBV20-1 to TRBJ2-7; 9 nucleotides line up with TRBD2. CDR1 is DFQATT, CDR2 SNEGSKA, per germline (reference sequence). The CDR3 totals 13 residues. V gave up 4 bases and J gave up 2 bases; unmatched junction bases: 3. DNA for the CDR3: TGCAGTGCTACTAGCGGGATTACCTACGAGCAGTACTTC. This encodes CSATSGITYEQYF.

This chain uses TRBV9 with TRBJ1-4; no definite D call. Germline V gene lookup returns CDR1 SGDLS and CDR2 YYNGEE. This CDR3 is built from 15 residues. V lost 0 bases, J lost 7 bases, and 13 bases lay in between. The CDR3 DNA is TGTGCCAGCAGCGTAGCCCCAGGTGGGCCTGAAAAACTGTTTTTT. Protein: CASSVAPGGPEKLFF.

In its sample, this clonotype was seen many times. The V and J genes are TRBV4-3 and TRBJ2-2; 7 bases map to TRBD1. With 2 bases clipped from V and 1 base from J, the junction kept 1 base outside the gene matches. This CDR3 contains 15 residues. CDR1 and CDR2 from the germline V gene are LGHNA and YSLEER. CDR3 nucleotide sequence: TGCGCCAGCAGCCAATACAGGGGGAACACCGGGGAGCTGTTTTTT. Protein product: CASSQYRGNTGELFF.

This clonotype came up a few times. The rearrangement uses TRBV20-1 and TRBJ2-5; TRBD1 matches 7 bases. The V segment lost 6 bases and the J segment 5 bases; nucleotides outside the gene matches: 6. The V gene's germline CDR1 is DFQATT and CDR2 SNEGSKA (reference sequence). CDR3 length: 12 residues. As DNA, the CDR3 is TGCAGTGCCGAGGGGGCCGGGGAGACCCAGTACTTC. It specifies CSAEGAGETQYF.

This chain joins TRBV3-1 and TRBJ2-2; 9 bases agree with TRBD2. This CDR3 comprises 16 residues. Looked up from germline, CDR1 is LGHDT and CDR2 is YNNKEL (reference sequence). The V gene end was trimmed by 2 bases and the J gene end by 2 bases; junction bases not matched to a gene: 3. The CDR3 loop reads CASSQRGLANTGELFF. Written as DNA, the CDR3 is TGTGCCAGCAGCCAAAGGGGACTAGCCAACACCGGGGAGCTGTTTTTT.

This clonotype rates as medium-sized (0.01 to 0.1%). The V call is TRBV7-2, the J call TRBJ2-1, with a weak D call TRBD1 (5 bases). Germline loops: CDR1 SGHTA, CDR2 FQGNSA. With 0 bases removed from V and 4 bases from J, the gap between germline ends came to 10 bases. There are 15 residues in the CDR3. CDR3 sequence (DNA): TGTGCCAGCAGCTTAGCCCAGGGCGCGTACAATGAGCAGTTCTTC. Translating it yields CASSLAQGAYNEQFF.

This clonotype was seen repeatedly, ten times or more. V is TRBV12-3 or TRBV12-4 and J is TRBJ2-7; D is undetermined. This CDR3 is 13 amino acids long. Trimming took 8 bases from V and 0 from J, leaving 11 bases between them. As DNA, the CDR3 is TGTGCCAGCGCCAGACACTCCTCCTACGAGCAGTACTTC. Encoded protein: CASARHSSYEQYF.

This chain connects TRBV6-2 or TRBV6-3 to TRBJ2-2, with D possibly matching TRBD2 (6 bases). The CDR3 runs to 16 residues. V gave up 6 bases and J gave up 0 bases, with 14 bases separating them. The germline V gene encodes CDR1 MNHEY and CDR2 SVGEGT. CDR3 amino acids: CASRKEAGPNTGELFF. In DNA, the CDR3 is TGTGCCAGCAGGAAGGAAGCGGGTCCGAACACCGGGGAGCTGTTTTTT.

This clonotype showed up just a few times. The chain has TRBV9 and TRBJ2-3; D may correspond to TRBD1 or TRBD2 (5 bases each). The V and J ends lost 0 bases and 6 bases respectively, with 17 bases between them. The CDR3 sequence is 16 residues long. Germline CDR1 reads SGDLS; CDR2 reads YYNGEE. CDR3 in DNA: TGTGCCAGCAGCGTAGTAGGACTCCAAAAGGGGGATACGCAGTATTTT. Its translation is CASSVVGLQKGDTQYF.

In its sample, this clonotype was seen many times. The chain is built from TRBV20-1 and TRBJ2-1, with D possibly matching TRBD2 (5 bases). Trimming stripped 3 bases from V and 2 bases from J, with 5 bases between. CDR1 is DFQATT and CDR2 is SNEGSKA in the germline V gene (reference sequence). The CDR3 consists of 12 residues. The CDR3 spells CSASGAYNEQFF. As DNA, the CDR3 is TGCAGTGCTAGCGGGGCCTACAATGAGCAGTTCTTC.

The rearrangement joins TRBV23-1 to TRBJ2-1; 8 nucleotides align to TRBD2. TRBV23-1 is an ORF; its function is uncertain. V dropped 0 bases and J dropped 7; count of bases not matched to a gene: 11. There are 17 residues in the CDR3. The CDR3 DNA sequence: TGCGCCAGCAGTCAATCGAGAGCGGGAGTGAGGAATAATGAGCAGTTCTTC. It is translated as CASSQSRAGVRNNEQFF.

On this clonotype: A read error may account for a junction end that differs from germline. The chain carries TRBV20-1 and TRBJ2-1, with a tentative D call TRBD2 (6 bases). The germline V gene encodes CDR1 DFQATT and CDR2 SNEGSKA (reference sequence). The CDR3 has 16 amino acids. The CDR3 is CCAHSLTGEAYNEQFF. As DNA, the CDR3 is TGCTGTGCCCACTCCCTTACGGGGGAGGCCTACAATGAGCAGTTCTTC.